This TCR beta chain originates from a study of human T cells and chemical hapten exposure. V gave up 0 bases and J gave up 3 bases; unmatched junction bases: 10. This CDR3 spans 18 amino acids. Looked up from germline, CDR1 is LGHNA and CDR2 is YSLEER. The table lists this clonotype with a few counts. TCRdb reprocessed the RACE reads with MiXCR, giving one entry per CDR3 protein. The sample holds 350,000 to 400,000 distinct CDR3 sequences; roughly 6.3% are singletons and the top ten take 4.5% to 6%. Time point reported: patch test 2, 6 weeks after DPC sensitization. Noted treatment: therapeutic diphenylcyclopropenone sensitization with weekly scalp DPC.

The rearrangement uses TRBV4-3 and TRBJ2-3; the match to TRBD1 covers 9 bases. This specimen consisted of whole blood, obtained in connection with sensitization to the hapten diphenylcyclopropenone (DPC). The receptor comes from a young woman with alopecia areata. Some clones in this sample may be carry-over from other donors' samples. Written as DNA, the CDR3 is TGCGCCAGCAGCCAAGAGTCTTCCGGGACAGGGAATACAGATACGCAGTATTTT. This gives the protein CASSQESSGTGNTDTQYF.